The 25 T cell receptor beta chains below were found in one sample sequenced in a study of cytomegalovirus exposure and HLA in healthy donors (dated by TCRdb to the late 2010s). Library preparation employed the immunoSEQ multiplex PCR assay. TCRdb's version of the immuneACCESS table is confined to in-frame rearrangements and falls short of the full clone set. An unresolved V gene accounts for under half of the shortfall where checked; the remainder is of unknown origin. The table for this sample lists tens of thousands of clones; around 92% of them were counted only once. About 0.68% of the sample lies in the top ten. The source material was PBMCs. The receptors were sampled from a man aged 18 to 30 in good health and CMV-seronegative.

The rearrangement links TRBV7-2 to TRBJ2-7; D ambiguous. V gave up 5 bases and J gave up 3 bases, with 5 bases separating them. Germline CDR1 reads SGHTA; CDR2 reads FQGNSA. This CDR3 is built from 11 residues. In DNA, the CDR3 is TGTGCCAGCAGCAATTACTACGAGCAGTACTTC. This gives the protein CASSNYYEQYF.

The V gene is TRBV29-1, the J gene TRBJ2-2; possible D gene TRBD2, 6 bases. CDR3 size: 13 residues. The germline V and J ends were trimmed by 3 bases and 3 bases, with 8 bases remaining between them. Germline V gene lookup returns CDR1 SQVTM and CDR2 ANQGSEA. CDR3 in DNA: TGCAGCGTTGATTCGGGGGACACCGGGGAGCTGTTTTTT. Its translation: CSVDSGDTGELFF.

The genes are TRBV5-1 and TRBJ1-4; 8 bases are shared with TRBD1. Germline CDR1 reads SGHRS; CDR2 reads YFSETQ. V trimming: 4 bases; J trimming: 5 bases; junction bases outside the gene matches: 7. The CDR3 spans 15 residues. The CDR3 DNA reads TGCGCCAGCAGCCTAGGACAGGGAGAGAATGAAAAACTGTTTTTT. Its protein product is CASSLGQGENEKLFF.

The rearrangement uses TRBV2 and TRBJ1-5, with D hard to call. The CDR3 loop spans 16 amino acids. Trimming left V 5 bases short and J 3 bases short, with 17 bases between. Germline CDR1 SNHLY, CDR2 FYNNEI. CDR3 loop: CASSSAQNGYNQPQHF. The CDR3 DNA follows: TGTGCCAGCAGTTCCGCTCAAAACGGGTACAATCAGCCCCAGCATTTT.

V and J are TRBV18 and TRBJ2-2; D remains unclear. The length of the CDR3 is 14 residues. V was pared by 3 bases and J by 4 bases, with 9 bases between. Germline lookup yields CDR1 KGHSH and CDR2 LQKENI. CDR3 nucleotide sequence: TGTGCCAGCTCACCGACCGACTCCACCGGGGAGCTGTTTTTT. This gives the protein CASSPTDSTGELFF.

The CDR3 nucleotides are TGTGCCACCAGCAGTCCGGATACAGGGCTCGGCTACACCTTC. Protein product: CATSSPDTGLGYTF. This rearrangement joins TRBV15 to TRBJ1-2; weak D call: TRBD1 (6 bases). The CDR3 has 14 amino acids. V was trimmed by 3 bases and J by 8 bases, leaving 16 bases between them. CDR1 is LNHNV, CDR2 YYDKDF, per germline (reference sequence).

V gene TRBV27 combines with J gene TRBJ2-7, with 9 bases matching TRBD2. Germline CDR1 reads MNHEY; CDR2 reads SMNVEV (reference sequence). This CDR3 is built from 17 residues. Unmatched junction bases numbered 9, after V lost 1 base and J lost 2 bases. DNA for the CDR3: TGTGCCAGCAGTTTATTCGGTAGCGGGAGTTCCCCCTACGAGCAGTACTTC. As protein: CASSLFGSGSSPYEQYF.

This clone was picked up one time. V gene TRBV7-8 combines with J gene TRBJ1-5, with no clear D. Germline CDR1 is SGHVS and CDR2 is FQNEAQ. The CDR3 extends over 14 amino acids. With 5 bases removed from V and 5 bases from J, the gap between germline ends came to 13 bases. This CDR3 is CASSPRAAYQPQHF. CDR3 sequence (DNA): TGTGCCAGCAGCCCTCGAGCGGCTTATCAGCCCCAGCATTTT.

The CDR3 protein is CASSQGEGRYEQYF. The CDR3 nucleotides read TGCGCCAGCAGCCAAGGGGAGGGGCGGTACGAGCAGTACTTC. The V and J genes are TRBV4-3 and TRBJ2-7; 7 bases agree with TRBD2. This CDR3 is built from 14 residues. V trimming: 1 base; J trimming: 4 bases; junction bases outside the gene matches: 4. Germline values: CDR1 LGHNA, CDR2 YSLEER.

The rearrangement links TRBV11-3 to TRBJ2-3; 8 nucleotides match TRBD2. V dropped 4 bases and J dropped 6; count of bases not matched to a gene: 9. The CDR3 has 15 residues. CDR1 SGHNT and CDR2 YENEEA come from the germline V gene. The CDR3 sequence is CASSSWGSGGDTQYF. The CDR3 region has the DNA TGTGCCAGCAGCTCCTGGGGCTCGGGGGGGGATACGCAGTATTTT.

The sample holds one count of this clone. The CDR3 region has the DNA TGTGCCAGCAGTGGGGGCCAGCCCAATCAGCCCCAGCATTTT. Encoded protein: CASSGGQPNQPQHF. V gene TRBV2 combines with J gene TRBJ1-5; D perhaps matches TRBD1 (5 bases). Germline V gene sequence: CDR1 SNHLY, CDR2 FYNNEI. This CDR3 spans 14 amino acids. The germline V and J ends were trimmed by 4 bases and 3 bases, with 10 bases remaining between them.

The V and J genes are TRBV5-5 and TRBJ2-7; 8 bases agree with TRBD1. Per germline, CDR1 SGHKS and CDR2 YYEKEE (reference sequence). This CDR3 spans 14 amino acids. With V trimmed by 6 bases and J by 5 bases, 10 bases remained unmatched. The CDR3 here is CASTPQGAEDEQYF. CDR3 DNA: TGTGCCAGCACCCCCCAGGGGGCCGAGGACGAGCAGTACTTC.

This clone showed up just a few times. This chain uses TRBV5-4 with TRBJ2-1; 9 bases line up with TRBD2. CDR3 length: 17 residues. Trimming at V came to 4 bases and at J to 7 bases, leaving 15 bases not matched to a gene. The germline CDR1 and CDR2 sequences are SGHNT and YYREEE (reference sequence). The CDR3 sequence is CASSRRSGGHRENEQFF. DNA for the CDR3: TGTGCCAGCAGCCGACGTAGCGGGGGCCACCGGGAGAATGAGCAGTTCTTC.

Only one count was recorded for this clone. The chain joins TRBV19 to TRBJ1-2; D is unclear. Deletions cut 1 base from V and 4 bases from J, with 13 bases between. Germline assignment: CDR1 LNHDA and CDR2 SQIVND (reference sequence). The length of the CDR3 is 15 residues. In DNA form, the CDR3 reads TGTGCCAGTAGTATAGCGGCAGGTCCCTCCTATGGCTACACCTTC. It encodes CASSIAAGPSYGYTF. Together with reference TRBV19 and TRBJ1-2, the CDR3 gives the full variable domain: DGGITQSPKYLFRKEGQNVTLSCEQNLNHDAMYWYRQDPGQGLRLIYYSQIVNDFQKGDIAEGYSVSREKKESFPLTVTSAQKNPTAFYLCASSIAAGPSYGYTFGSGTRLTVV.

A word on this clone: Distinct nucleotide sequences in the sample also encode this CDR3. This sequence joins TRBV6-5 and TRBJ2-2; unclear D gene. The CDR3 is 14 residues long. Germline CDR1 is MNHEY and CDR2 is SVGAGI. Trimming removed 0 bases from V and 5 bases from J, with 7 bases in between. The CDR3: CASSYSAGTGELFF. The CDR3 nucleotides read TGTGCCAGCAGTTACTCGGCCGGGACCGGGGAGCTGTTTTTT.

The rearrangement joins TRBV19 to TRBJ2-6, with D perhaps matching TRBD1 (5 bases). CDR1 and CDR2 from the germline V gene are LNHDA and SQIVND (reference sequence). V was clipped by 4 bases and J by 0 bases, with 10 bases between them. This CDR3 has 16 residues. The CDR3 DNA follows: TGTGCCAGTAGTACCGACAGATTCTCTGGGGCCAACGTCCTGACTTTC. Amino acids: CASSTDRFSGANVLTF. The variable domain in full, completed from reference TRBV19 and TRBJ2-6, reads DGGITQSPKYLFRKEGQNVTLSCEQNLNHDAMYWYRQDPGQGLRLIYYSQIVNDFQKGDIAEGYSVSREKKESFPLTVTSAQKNPTAFYLCASSTDRFSGANVLTFGAGSRLTVL.

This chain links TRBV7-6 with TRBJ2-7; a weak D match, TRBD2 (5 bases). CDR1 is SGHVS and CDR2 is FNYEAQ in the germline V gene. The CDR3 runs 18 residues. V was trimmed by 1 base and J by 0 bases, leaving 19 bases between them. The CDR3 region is CASSLEIPIRRVSYEQYF. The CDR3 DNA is TGTGCCAGCAGCTTAGAGATCCCAATTCGGCGGGTCTCCTACGAGCAGTACTTC.

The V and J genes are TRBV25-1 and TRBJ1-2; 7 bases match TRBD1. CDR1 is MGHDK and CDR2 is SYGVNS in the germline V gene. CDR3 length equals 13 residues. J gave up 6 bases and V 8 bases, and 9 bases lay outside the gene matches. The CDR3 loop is CASSGTEENGYTF. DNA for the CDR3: TGTGCCAGCTCCGGGACAGAGGAGAATGGCTACACCTTC.

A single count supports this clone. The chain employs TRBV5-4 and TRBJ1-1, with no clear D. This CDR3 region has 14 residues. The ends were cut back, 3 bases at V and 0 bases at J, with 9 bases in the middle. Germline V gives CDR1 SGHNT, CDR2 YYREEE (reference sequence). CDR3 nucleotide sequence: TGTGCCAGCAGCTGGAACAGTCTGAACACTGAAGCTTTCTTT. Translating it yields CASSWNSLNTEAFF. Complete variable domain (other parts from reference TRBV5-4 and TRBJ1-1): ETGVTQSPTHLIKTRGQQVTLRCSSQSGHNTVSWYQQALGQGPQFIFQYYREEENGRGNFPPRFSGLQFPNYSSELNVNALELDDSALYLCASSWNSLNTEAFFGQGTRLTVV.

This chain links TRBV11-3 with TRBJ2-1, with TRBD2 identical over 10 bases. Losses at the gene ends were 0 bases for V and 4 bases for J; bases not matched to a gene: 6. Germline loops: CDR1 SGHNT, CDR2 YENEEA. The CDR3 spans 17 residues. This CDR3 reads CASSLDQASGSYNEQFF. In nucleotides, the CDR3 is TGTGCCAGCAGCTTAGATCAGGCTAGCGGGAGTTACAATGAGCAGTTCTTC. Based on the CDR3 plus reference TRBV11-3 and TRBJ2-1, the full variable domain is EAGVVQSPRYKIIEKKQPVAFWCNPISGHNTLYWYLQNLGQGPELLIRYENEEAVDDSQLPKDRFSAERLKGVDSTLKIQPAELGDSAVYLCASSLDQASGSYNEQFFGPGTRLTVL.

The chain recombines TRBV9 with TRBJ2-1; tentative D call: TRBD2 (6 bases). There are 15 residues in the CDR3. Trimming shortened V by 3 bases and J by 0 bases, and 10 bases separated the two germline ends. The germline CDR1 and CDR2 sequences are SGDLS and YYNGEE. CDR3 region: CASSAGGSSYNEQFF. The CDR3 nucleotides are TGTGCCAGCAGCGCCGGAGGGAGCTCCTACAATGAGCAGTTCTTC.

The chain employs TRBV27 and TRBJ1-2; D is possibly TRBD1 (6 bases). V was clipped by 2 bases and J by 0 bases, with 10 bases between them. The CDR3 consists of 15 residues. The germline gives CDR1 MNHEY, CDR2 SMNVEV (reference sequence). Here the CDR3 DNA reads TGTGCCAGCAGTTTAGGGGGGGGCCCTAACTATGGCTACACCTTC. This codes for CASSLGGGPNYGYTF.

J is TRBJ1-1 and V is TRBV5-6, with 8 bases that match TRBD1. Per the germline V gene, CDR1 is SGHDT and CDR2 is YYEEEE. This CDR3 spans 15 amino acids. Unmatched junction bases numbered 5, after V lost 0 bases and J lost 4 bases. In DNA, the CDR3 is TGTGCCAGCAGCTTGGGAGGGACAGGTACCACTGAAGCTTTCTTT. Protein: CASSLGGTGTTEAFF.

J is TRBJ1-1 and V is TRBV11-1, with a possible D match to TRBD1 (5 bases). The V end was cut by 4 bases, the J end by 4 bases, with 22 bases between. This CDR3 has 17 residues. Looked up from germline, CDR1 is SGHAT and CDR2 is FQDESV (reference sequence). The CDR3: CASSSQMRSRASTEAFF. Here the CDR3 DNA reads TGTGCCAGCAGCTCCCAGATGCGGAGCAGGGCCAGCACTGAAGCTTTCTTT.

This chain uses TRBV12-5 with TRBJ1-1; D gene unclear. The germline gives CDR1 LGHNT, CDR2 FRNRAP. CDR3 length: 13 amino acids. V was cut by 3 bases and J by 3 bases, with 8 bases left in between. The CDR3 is CASGLRQDTEAFF. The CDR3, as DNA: TGTGCTAGTGGTTTACGACAAGACACTGAAGCTTTCTTT.